This T cell receptor (beta chain) was captured in a study of cytomegalovirus exposure and HLA in healthy donors. Trimming cost V 0 bases and J 2 bases, with 10 bases left between them. In germline, CDR1 is SGHRS, CDR2 YFSETQ. The CDR3 has 15 residues. Vbeta (60) and Jbeta (13) primers were used in the PCR. Profiled with immunoSEQ multiplex PCR; TCRdb holds only in-frame clones, not every one. In the table there are over 200,000 clones, around 80% of which are singletons. Sequenced sample: PBMCs. The chain combines TRBV5-1 with TRBJ2-3, with a possible D match to TRBD2 (5 bases). The receptor was derived from a woman in her thirties or forties in good health and CMV-seronegative. The CDR3 coding sequence is TGCGCCAGCAGCTTGGCCGGGAAGATCACAGATACGCAGTATTTT. Its protein product is CASSLAGKITDTQYF.